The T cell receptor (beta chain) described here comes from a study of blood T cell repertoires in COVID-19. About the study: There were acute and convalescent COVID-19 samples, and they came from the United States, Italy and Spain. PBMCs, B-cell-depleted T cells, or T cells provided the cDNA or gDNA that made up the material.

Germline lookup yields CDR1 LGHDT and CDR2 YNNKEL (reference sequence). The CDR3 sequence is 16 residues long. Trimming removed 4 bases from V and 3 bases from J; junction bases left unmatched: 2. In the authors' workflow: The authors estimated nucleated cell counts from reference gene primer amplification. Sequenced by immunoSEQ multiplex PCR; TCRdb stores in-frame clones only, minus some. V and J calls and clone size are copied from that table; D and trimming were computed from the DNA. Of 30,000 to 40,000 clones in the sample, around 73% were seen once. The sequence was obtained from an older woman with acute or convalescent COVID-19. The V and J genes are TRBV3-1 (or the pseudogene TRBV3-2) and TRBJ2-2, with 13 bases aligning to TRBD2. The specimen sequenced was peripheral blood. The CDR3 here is CASSLGLAGDTGELFF. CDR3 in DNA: TGTGCCAGCAGCCTAGGACTAGCGGGGGACACCGGGGAGCTGTTTTTT.